The 8 T cell receptor beta chains reported below all come from one sample, sequenced in a study of blood T cell repertoires in COVID-19. Here immunoSEQ multiplex PCR was the method, and the copy in TCRdb shows in-frame clones only, minus some. The data contain hundreds of thousands of clones, around 88% of them singletons. The material sequenced was peripheral blood. The receptors here all came from a woman in her forties or fifties with acute or convalescent COVID-19.

This clone was counted between two and nine times. The chain combines TRBV20-1 with TRBJ1-4, with TRBD1 matching over 10 bases. This CDR3 has 14 residues. J lost 5 bases, V lost 4 bases, and 4 bases had no gene match. The V gene's germline CDR1 is DFQATT and CDR2 SNEGSKA (reference sequence). DNA of the CDR3: TGCAGTGCTAATGACAGGGGGCAGAATGAAAAACTGTTTTTT. Amino acid sequence: CSANDRGQNEKLFF.

The chain links TRBV30 to TRBJ1-5; 9 bases match TRBD1. From germline, CDR1 is GTSNPN and CDR2 SVGIG (reference sequence). Losses at the gene ends were 7 bases for V and 5 bases for J; bases not matched to a gene: 3. The CDR3 runs to 12 residues. CDR3 amino acids: CAFRTGDQPQHF. DNA of the CDR3: TGTGCCTTCAGGACAGGGGATCAGCCCCAGCATTTT.

CDR3 residues: CASSDGMGGVYNEQFF. The CDR3 DNA follows: TGTGCCAGCAGTGATGGGATGGGGGGAGTATACAATGAGCAGTTCTTC. The V and J genes are TRBV9 and TRBJ2-1, with a tentative D call TRBD2 (6 bases). CDR3 length equals 16 residues. Germline CDR1 reads SGDLS; CDR2 reads YYNGEE. The V gene lost 5 bases and the J gene lost 4 bases, with 19 bases spanning the gap.

This chain joins TRBV4-1 and TRBJ1-5; tentatively, D is TRBD1 (5 bases). The V end was cut by 0 bases, the J end by 2 bases, with 11 bases between. The CDR3 runs to 16 residues. Germline CDR1 and CDR2: MGHRA and YSYEKL. The CDR3 protein is CASSQDGGFGNQPQHF. DNA for the CDR3: TGCGCCAGCAGCCAAGATGGGGGGTTTGGCAATCAGCCCCAGCATTTT.

The chain combines TRBV7-6 with TRBJ2-1; 8 nucleotides agree with TRBD1. Trimming took 5 bases from V and 8 from J; bases not matched to a gene: 11. Per the germline V gene, CDR1 is SGHVS and CDR2 is FNYEAQ. There are 15 residues in the CDR3. CDR3 residues: CASSRGQGEHDEQFF. The DNA for the CDR3 is TGTGCCAGCAGCCGCGGACAGGGAGAGCACGATGAGCAGTTCTTC.

The rearrangement uses TRBV9 and TRBJ1-4, with D unresolved. Germline V CDR1 and CDR2: SGDLS, YYNGEE. Between the trimmed V and J ends, which lost 0 bases and 4 bases, there was a span of 7 bases. CDR3 size: 14 residues. As DNA, the CDR3 is TGTGCCAGCAGCGTAGCGGGGAATAATGAAAAACTGTTTTTT. Its protein product is CASSVAGNNEKLFF. Full variable domain (remainder filled in from reference TRBV9 and TRBJ1-4): DSGVTQTPKHLITATGQRVTLRCSPRSGDLSVYWYQQSLDQGLQFLIQYYNGEERAKGNILERFSAQQFPDLHSELNLSSLELGDSALYFCASSVAGNNEKLFFGSGTQLSVL.

The genes are TRBV29-1 and TRBJ1-2, with 7 bases matching TRBD1. CDR3 length equals 13 residues. V was clipped by 4 bases and J by 4 bases; unmatched bases: 6. In germline, CDR1 is SQVTM, CDR2 ANQGSEA. The CDR3 loop is CSVGGAGGYGYTF. CDR3 sequence (DNA): TGCAGCGTTGGGGGTGCAGGGGGCTATGGCTACACCTTC.

V gene TRBV2 combines with J gene TRBJ2-2; no reliable D call. Per germline, CDR1 SNHLY and CDR2 FYNNEI. Trimming left V 8 bases short and J 6 bases short, with 7 bases between. This CDR3 has 11 residues. CDR3 bases: TGTGCCAGCCAGGTTTCCGGGGAGCTGTTTTTT. Translated: CASQVSGELFF.